These T cell receptor beta chains were read from a single sample in a study of T-cell memory formation after mild COVID-19. TCRdb passed the 5' RACE reads through MiXCR, listing each CDR3 protein once. Among more than 450,000 distinct CDR3 sequences listed, more than 15% were seen once. Sequenced: PBMCs or a T cell subset sorted from them (not recorded which). Receptors originate from an adult woman who had mild COVID-19 (a few samples of this study predate the infection). Cell type and time point are not known. Both conserved end residues are part of each CDR3. A D gene is named only where the DNA matches it firmly. The listing skips clone size in some rows; elsewhere it reads once, few, many or a size class.

V gene: TRBV29-1
D gene: TRBD2
J gene: TRBJ2-1
clone size: .
CDR3 protein: CSVGTSGGSYNEKFF
CDR3 DNA: TGCAGCGTTGGGACTAGCGGGGGCTCCTACAATGAGAAGTTCTTC

V gene: TRBV4-2
D gene: TRBD1
J gene: TRBJ2-7
clone size: .
CDR3 protein: CASSQGGDRENDEQYF
CDR3 DNA: TGTGCCAGCAGCCAAGGCGGGGACAGGGAAAACGACGAGCAGTACTTC

V gene: TRBV6-2/TRBV6-3
D gene: .
J gene: TRBJ2-1
clone size: many
CDR3 protein: CASSYSLGSYNEQFF
CDR3 DNA: TGTGCCAGCAGTTACTCGCTTGGATCCTACAATGAGCAGTTCTTC

V gene: TRBV5-4
D gene: .
J gene: TRBJ2-5
clone size: few
CDR3 protein: CASSLGRGLAGETQYF
CDR3 DNA: TGTGCCAGCAGCTTGGGCCGGGGGCTAGCCGGAGAGACCCAGTACTTC

V gene: TRBV7-9
D gene: .
J gene: TRBJ2-1
clone size: few
CDR3 protein: CASNTQDYEQFF
CDR3 DNA: TGTGCCAGTAATACACAGGACTACGAGCAGTTCTTC

V gene: TRBV24-1
D gene: .
J gene: TRBJ2-7
clone size: .
CDR3 protein: CATSVLGPAREQYF
CDR3 DNA: TGTGCCACCAGTGTTCTGGGACCCGCTCGCGAGCAGTACTTC

V gene: TRBV29-1
D gene: .
J gene: TRBJ2-1
clone size: few
CDR3 protein: CSVEEPLGNEQFF
CDR3 DNA: TGCAGCGTTGAAGAACCCCTAGGTAATGAGCAGTTCTTC

V gene: TRBV6-1
D gene: .
J gene: TRBJ2-6
clone size: .
CDR3 protein: CASSPPAQGKSSGANVLTF
CDR3 DNA: TGTGCCAGCAGCCCCCCCGCCCAAGGAAAGAGCTCTGGGGCCAACGTCCTGACTTTC

V gene: TRBV6-6
D gene: TRBD1
J gene: TRBJ2-7
clone size: .
CDR3 protein: CASKDRGRAYEQYF
CDR3 DNA: TGTGCCAGCAAGGACAGGGGAAGGGCCTACGAGCAGTACTTC

V gene: TRBV15
D gene: TRBD2
J gene: TRBJ2-5
clone size: .
CDR3 protein: CATSRDWGGETQYF
CDR3 DNA: TGTGCCACCAGCAGGGACTGGGGGGGAGAGACCCAGTACTTC

V gene: TRBV27
D gene: .
J gene: TRBJ2-7
clone size: .
CDR3 protein: CASSLIQSPLSYEQYF
CDR3 DNA: TGTGCCAGCAGTTTAATTCAATCGCCGCTCTCCTACGAGCAGTACTTC

V gene: TRBV18
D gene: .
J gene: TRBJ2-1
clone size: many
CDR3 protein: CASSPLETNEQFF
CDR3 DNA: TGTGCCAGCTCACCACTTGAGACCAATGAGCAGTTCTTC

V gene: TRBV7-9
D gene: TRBD2
J gene: TRBJ2-7
clone size: many
CDR3 protein: CASSLGGNSYEQYF
CDR3 DNA: TGTGCCAGCAGCTTGGGGGGGAACTCCTACGAGCAGTACTTC

V gene: TRBV9
D gene: .
J gene: TRBJ2-2
clone size: few
CDR3 protein: CASSERTGELFF
CDR3 DNA: TGTGCCAGCAGCGAACGCACCGGGGAGCTGTTTTTT

V gene: TRBV6-5
D gene: .
J gene: TRBJ2-2
clone size: many
CDR3 protein: CASSYGQGNTGELFF
CDR3 DNA: TGTGCCAGCAGTTACGGGCAGGGGAACACCGGGGAGCTGTTTTTT

V gene: TRBV24-1
D gene: .
J gene: TRBJ1-1
clone size: .
CDR3 protein: CATSDLSHGGLMNTEAFF
CDR3 DNA: TGTGCCACCAGTGATTTGAGTCACGGGGGGCTTATGAACACTGAAGCTTTCTTT

V gene: TRBV15
D gene: .
J gene: TRBJ2-3
clone size: .
CDR3 protein: CATSRDDWTDTQYF
CDR3 DNA: TGTGCCACCAGCAGAGATGATTGGACAGATACGCAGTATTTT

V gene: TRBV20-1
D gene: .
J gene: TRBJ2-7
clone size: few
CDR3 protein: CSAKPGQLSLGEQYF
CDR3 DNA: TGCAGTGCCAAGCCCGGACAGCTATCTCTCGGCGAGCAGTACTTC

V gene: TRBV29-1
D gene: .
J gene: TRBJ2-3
clone size: few
CDR3 protein: CSVEITRPGRSTDTQYF
CDR3 DNA: TGCAGCGTTGAAATAACTCGGCCAGGACGGTCCACAGATACGCAGTATTTT

V gene: TRBV2
D gene: .
J gene: TRBJ2-3
clone size: few
CDR3 protein: CASSVPLGVTDTQYF
CDR3 DNA: TGTGCCAGCAGTGTCCCCTTGGGGGTCACAGATACGCAGTATTTT

V gene: TRBV9
D gene: .
J gene: TRBJ2-3
clone size: few
CDR3 protein: CASSVVSAPGGQYF
CDR3 DNA: TGTGCCAGCAGCGTAGTATCGGCCCCCGGGGGGCAGTATTTT

V gene: TRBV25-1
D gene: .
J gene: TRBJ2-2
clone size: few
CDR3 protein: CASSQPYGRTATGELFF
CDR3 DNA: TGTGCCAGCAGCCAACCGTACGGAAGGACGGCCACCGGGGAGCTGTTTTTT

V gene: TRBV15
D gene: .
J gene: TRBJ1-5
clone size: once
CDR3 protein: CATSRELRGLGVQPQHF
CDR3 DNA: TGTGCCACCAGCAGAGAACTCAGGGGATTAGGAGTTCAGCCCCAGCATTTT

V gene: TRBV15
D gene: TRBD1
J gene: TRBJ2-2
clone size: few
CDR3 protein: CATADRATNTGELFF
CDR3 DNA: TGTGCCACAGCCGACAGGGCCACGAACACCGGGGAGCTGTTTTTT

V gene: TRBV3-1
D gene: .
J gene: TRBJ2-7
clone size: few
CDR3 protein: CASSQEPERAYEQYF
CDR3 DNA: TGTGCCAGCAGCCAAGAGCCTGAAAGAGCCTACGAGCAGTACTTC

V gene: TRBV12-3/TRBV12-4
D gene: .
J gene: TRBJ2-5
clone size: .
CDR3 protein: CASSHDRLQETQYF
CDR3 DNA: TGTGCCAGCAGTCATGACAGGCTCCAAGAGACCCAGTACTTC

V gene: TRBV12-3/TRBV12-4
D gene: TRBD1
J gene: TRBJ2-1
clone size: .
CDR3 protein: CASSYRDSAYNEQFF
CDR3 DNA: TGTGCCAGCAGTTACCGGGACAGTGCCTACAATGAGCAGTTCTTC

V gene: TRBV30
D gene: TRBD2
J gene: TRBJ2-5
clone size: .
CDR3 protein: CAWGGLAGQETQYF
CDR3 DNA: TGTGCCTGGGGAGGACTAGCGGGCCAAGAGACCCAGTACTTC

V gene: TRBV29-1
D gene: .
J gene: TRBJ1-1
clone size: .
CDR3 protein: CSCLGGNTEAFF
CDR3 DNA: TGCAGCTGCCTGGGGGGTAACACTGAAGCTTTCTTT